This passage covers 21 T cell receptor beta chains from one sample sequenced in a study of blood T cells in healthy people across ages. Primers used in a second PCR of roughly 7 to 12 cycles were a sample-barcoded 5' primer and a J-beta primer mix. A single record per CDR3 protein comes from TCRdb applying MiXCR to the 5' RACE reads. The sample has approximately 1.5 million distinct CDR3 sequences; 35% to 45% are singletons. Specimen: blood. These receptors originate from a young woman in good health.

This clonotype was seen only a few times. V and J are TRBV4-3 and TRBJ1-1; D is unresolved. V was trimmed by 0 bases and J by 4 bases, leaving 9 bases between them. The CDR3 has 14 amino acids. CDR1 is LGHNA and CDR2 is YSLEER in the germline V gene. The CDR3 DNA reads as TGCGCCAGCAGCCAAGAGGTCTGGGGCACTGAAGCTTTCTTT. Translating it yields CASSQEVWGTEAFF.

The sample holds a few counts of this clonotype. The chain is built from TRBV29-1 and TRBJ2-7, with 8 nucleotides matching TRBD1. Germline CDR1 and CDR2: SQVTM and ANQGSEA. The ends lost 6 bases at V and 4 bases at J; junction bases unmatched: 5. The CDR3 has 12 amino acids. The CDR3 reads CSVPRQGYEQYF. CDR3 DNA sequence: TGCAGCGTCCCCAGACAGGGGTACGAGCAGTACTTC.

The chain has TRBV5-5 and TRBJ1-4; D possibly corresponds to TRBD1 (6 bases). The CDR3 length is 17 residues. With 0 bases removed from V and 7 bases from J, the gap between germline ends came to 19 bases. The germline CDR1 and CDR2 sequences are SGHKS and YYEKEE (reference sequence). This CDR3 reads CASSLASHRDIREKLFF. CDR3 bases: TGTGCCAGCAGCTTGGCTTCTCACCGGGACATTCGTGAAAAACTGTTTTTT.

This clonotype was seen once. Written as DNA, the CDR3 is TGCGCCAGCAGCCAAGGGGCTAACTACGAGCAGTACTTC. Its translation: CASSQGANYEQYF. V gene TRBV4-1 combines with J gene TRBJ2-7; D not certain. This CDR3 comprises 13 residues. The V end was cut by 1 base, the J end by 3 bases, with 7 bases between. Germline loops: CDR1 MGHRA, CDR2 YSYEKL.

The chain couples TRBV28 to TRBJ2-2; D is perhaps TRBD1 or TRBD2 (6 bases each). Trimming pared 7 bases from V and 7 bases from J, leaving 19 bases between. Looked up from germline, CDR1 is MDHEN and CDR2 is SYDVKM. CDR3 length: 15 residues. The CDR3 coding sequence is TGTGCCAGCACTTCCCGGGTCGGGGGCATCGGGGAGCTGTTTTTT. This sequence encodes CASTSRVGGIGELFF.

This clonotype was observed a few times. V usage is TRBV20-1 and J usage is TRBJ1-1, with 7 bases lining up with TRBD1. The V segment lost 5 bases and the J segment 0 bases; nucleotides outside the gene matches: 6. The CDR3 runs 14 residues. CDR1 is DFQATT and CDR2 is SNEGSKA in the germline V gene (reference sequence). This chain's CDR3 is CSAPTGYVNTEAFF. In nucleotides, the CDR3 is TGCAGTGCTCCGACAGGGTATGTGAACACTGAAGCTTTCTTT.

V usage is TRBV4-1 and J usage is TRBJ1-2, with D possibly TRBD1 on 5 matching bases. CDR1 is MGHRA and CDR2 is YSYEKL in the germline V gene. The CDR3 loop spans 15 amino acids. With 1 base removed from V and 0 bases from J, the gap between germline ends came to 9 bases. DNA of the CDR3: TGCGCCAGCAGCCAAGTAATAGGGGCTAACTATGGCTACACCTTC. It yields the protein CASSQVIGANYGYTF.

The genes are TRBV19 and TRBJ1-1; D gene ambiguous. Germline assignment: CDR1 LNHDA and CDR2 SQIVND (reference sequence). Trimming removed 11 bases at V and 6 bases at J, with 13 bases between. The CDR3 sequence is 11 residues long. CDR3 loop: CAAKEASEAFF. The CDR3 nucleotides read TGTGCCGCTAAGGAGGCGTCTGAAGCTTTCTTT.

This clonotype occurred a few times. The V and J genes are TRBV9 and TRBJ2-5; the match to TRBD2 covers 9 bases. Germline V lookup: CDR1 SGDLS, CDR2 YYNGEE. V dropped 0 bases and J dropped 3; count of bases not matched to a gene: 12. This CDR3 is 18 amino acids long. CDR3 region: CASSVGASGTASEETQYF. CDR3 bases: TGTGCCAGCAGCGTAGGTGCTAGCGGGACGGCTAGTGAAGAGACCCAGTACTTC. Full variable domain (missing parts from reference TRBV9 and TRBJ2-5): DSGVTQTPKHLITATGQRVTLRCSPRSGDLSVYWYQQSLDQGLQFLIQYYNGEERAKGNILERFSAQQFPDLHSELNLSSLELGDSALYFCASSVGASGTASEETQYFGPGTRLLVL.

The V and J genes are TRBV4-1 and TRBJ1-2; D gene uncertain. The V end lost 2 bases, the J end lost 4 bases, and 14 bases lay between the germline ends. The CDR3 loop spans 15 amino acids. Germline V gene sequence: CDR1 MGHRA, CDR2 YSYEKL. CDR3 DNA: TGCGCCAGCAGCCAAAATGTGGTTTTGAGCTATGGCTACACCTTC. This gives the protein CASSQNVVLSYGYTF.

The chain links TRBV6-5 to TRBJ1-4, with D hard to call. CDR1 and CDR2 (germline): MNHEY, SVGAGI. The ends were cut back, 7 bases at V and 8 bases at J, with 17 bases in the middle. This CDR3 is built from 14 residues. CDR3 amino acids: CASKEDPRREKLFF. The DNA of the CDR3 is TGTGCCAGCAAGGAGGACCCTCGACGGGAAAAACTGTTTTTT.

This clonotype came up a few times. CDR3 protein: CSVRDSASYEQYF. For the CDR3, the DNA is TGCAGTGTTAGGGACAGTGCCTCCTACGAGCAGTACTTC. This chain connects TRBV20-1 to TRBJ2-7; 7 bases are shared with TRBD1. J gave up 0 bases and V 7 bases, and 6 bases lay outside the gene matches. In germline, CDR1 is DFQATT, CDR2 SNEGSKA (reference sequence). This CDR3 spans 13 amino acids.

The chain joins TRBV7-9 to TRBJ1-2; no firm D call. With 5 bases removed from V and 8 bases from J, the gap between germline ends came to 12 bases. Germline lookup yields CDR1 SEHNR and CDR2 FQNEAQ (reference sequence). This CDR3 region has 12 residues. The CDR3 region is CASSPFFLGYTF. The CDR3 DNA reads as TGTGCCAGCAGCCCTTTCTTTTTGGGCTACACCTTC.

This rearrangement joins TRBV6-2 or TRBV6-3 to TRBJ2-4; the D is unclear. V was clipped by 2 bases and J by 13 bases, with 15 bases between them. Germline CDR1 MNHEY, CDR2 SVGEGT. The CDR3 runs 13 residues. CDR3 DNA: TGTGCCAGCAGTTACGTGTTGTCAGCAGAGCAGTACTTC. This sequence encodes CASSYVLSAEQYF.

This chain joins TRBV18 and TRBJ2-7; perhaps TRBD1 as D (5 bases). This CDR3 contains 13 residues. V dropped 6 bases and J dropped 4 bases, with 13 bases sitting between them. Germline CDR1 is KGHSH and CDR2 is LQKENI. The CDR3 spells CASSPGAKYEQYF. Written as DNA, the CDR3 is TGTGCCAGCTCGCCTGGGGCGAAATACGAGCAGTACTTC. Based on the CDR3 plus reference TRBV18 and TRBJ2-7, the full variable domain is NAGVMQNPRHLVRRRGQEARLRCSPMKGHSHVYWYRQLPEEGLKFMVYLQKENIIDESGMPKERFSAEFPKEGPSILRIQQVVRGDSAAYFCASSPGAKYEQYFGPGTRLTVT.

The chain employs TRBV6-1 and TRBJ2-2; D is uncertain. CDR3 length: 15 amino acids. Between the trimmed V and J ends, which lost 3 bases and 1 base, there was a span of 9 bases. Germline CDR1 reads MNHNS; CDR2 reads SASEGT. In DNA form, the CDR3 reads TGTGCCAGCAGTGATCGGACGGTGAACACCGGGGAGCTGTTTTTT. This codes for CASSDRTVNTGELFF.

The chain carries TRBV4-3 and TRBJ2-4; maybe TRBD2 (6 bases). Germline CDR1 and CDR2: LGHNA and YSLEER. This CDR3 is built from 17 residues. V was trimmed by 1 base and J by 0 bases, leaving 13 bases between them. The CDR3: CASSQVAGTLAKNIQYF. The CDR3 coding sequence is TGCGCCAGCAGCCAAGTGGCAGGGACTTTAGCCAAAAACATTCAGTACTTC.

This clonotype was counted ten times or more. The rearrangement links TRBV29-1 to TRBJ1-5, with 7 bases identical to TRBD1. This CDR3 is built from 14 residues. The germline CDR1 and CDR2 sequences are SQVTM and ANQGSEA. Trimming cost V 7 bases and J 5 bases; bases outside gene matches: 11. CDR3 DNA: TGCAGCGCCCGACAGGGTGATGGCGATCAGCCCCAGCATTTT. This codes for CSARQGDGDQPQHF.

V usage is TRBV15 and J usage is TRBJ1-2, with 7 bases matching TRBD1. Per germline, CDR1 LNHNV and CDR2 YYDKDF (reference sequence). The CDR3 sequence is 16 residues long. The ends lost 1 base at V and 1 base at J; junction bases unmatched: 6. DNA of the CDR3: TGTGCCACCAGCAGAGGGACGACAGGGCATAACTATGGCTACACCTTC. Translation gives CATSRGTTGHNYGYTF. Complete variable domain (other parts from reference TRBV15 and TRBJ1-2): DAMVIQNPRYQVTQFGKPVTLSCSQTLNHNVMYWYQQKSSQAPKLLFHYYDKDFNNEADTPDNFQSRRPNTSFCFLDIRSPGLGDTAMYLCATSRGTTGHNYGYTFGSGTRLTVV.

The rearrangement joins TRBV20-1 to TRBJ2-3, with unresolved D. V was cut by 8 bases and J by 3 bases, with 12 bases left in between. CDR1 and CDR2 (germline): DFQATT, SNEGSKA (reference sequence). The CDR3 length is 12 residues. The CDR3, as DNA: TGCAGTCCCAGGATCCGGACAGATACGCAGTATTTT. This encodes CSPRIRTDTQYF.

This clonotype was observed a few times. V usage is TRBV11-2 and J usage is TRBJ2-7; D unclear. CDR3 size: 12 residues. Trimming removed 5 bases at V and 8 bases at J, with 13 bases between. From germline, CDR1 is SGHAT and CDR2 FQNNGV. CDR3 residues: CASSRLEGKQYF. CDR3 bases: TGTGCCAGCAGCCGCCTTGAAGGGAAGCAGTACTTC.